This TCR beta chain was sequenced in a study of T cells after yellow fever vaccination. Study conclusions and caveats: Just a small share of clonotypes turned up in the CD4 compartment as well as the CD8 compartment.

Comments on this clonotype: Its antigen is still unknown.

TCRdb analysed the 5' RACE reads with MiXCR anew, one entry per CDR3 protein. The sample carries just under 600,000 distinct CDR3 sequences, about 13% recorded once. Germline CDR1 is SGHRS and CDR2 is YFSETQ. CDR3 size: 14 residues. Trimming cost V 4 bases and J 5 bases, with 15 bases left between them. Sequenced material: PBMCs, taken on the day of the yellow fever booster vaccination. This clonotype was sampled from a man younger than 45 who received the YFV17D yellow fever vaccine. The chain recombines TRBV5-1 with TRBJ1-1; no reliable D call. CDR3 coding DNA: TGCGCCAGCAGCAAGATCCTCGGACCGACTGAAGCTTTCTTT. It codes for CASSKILGPTEAFF.